This T cell receptor beta chain was documented in a study of beta chain features in type 1 diabetes. The sequenced template was cDNA made from the entire isolated RNA. Measured with immunoSEQ multiplex PCR; TCRdb has only the in-frame clones, and not every one. The table has approximately 26,000 clones, less than 75% seen once. Study findings and constraints: Shorter TCRB CDR3s, moderately but significantly so, were found in Type 1 diabetes patients in all four CD4+ subsets.

This CDR3 is 14 amino acids long. V lost 8 bases, J lost 4 bases, and 8 bases stayed unmatched. Per germline, CDR1 MNHNY and CDR2 SVGAGI (reference sequence). This clone is a singleton in its sample. Its antigen is currently unknown. The rearrangement joins TRBV6-6 to TRBJ2-1, with 7 bases matching TRBD2. This clonotype was obtained from a woman under 40 with type 1 diabetes. Sequenced sample: Tregs from blood. CDR3 nucleotides: TGTGCCAGCTGGGATGGACTAGGGTACAATGAGCAGTTCTTC. This encodes CASWDGLGYNEQFF.